What follows are 27 T cell receptor beta chains derived from one specimen sequenced in a study of shared clonotypes between healthy human individuals. Assay used: immunoSEQ multiplex PCR; TCRdb lists only in-frame clones, some missing. The sample includes roughly 1.4 million clones, around 98.5% of them seen just once. The specimen sequenced was naive CD4+ T cells sorted from blood. Noted subset: CD45RA+ positively selected. The receptor set was obtained from a man aged 30-40 years in good health.

The V call is TRBV6-6, the J call TRBJ2-3; D is unresolved. The CDR3 loop spans 11 amino acids. Per the germline V gene, CDR1 is MNHNY and CDR2 is SVGAGI (reference sequence). Trimming removed 6 bases from V and 5 bases from J, with 6 bases in between. CDR3 bases: TGTGCCAGCAGGCCGGTAGATACGCAGTATTTT. Translated, it gives CASRPVDTQYF.

J is TRBJ1-5 and V is TRBV28; the D gene is possibly TRBD1 (5 bases). The CDR3 has 16 amino acids. CDR1 and CDR2 from the germline V gene are MDHEN and SYDVKM. V was pared by 6 bases and J by 4 bases, with 19 bases between. Written as DNA, the CDR3 is TGTGCCAGCAGCCTACATTCCGGGACGGAGAATCAGCCCCAGCATTTT. Translated: CASSLHSGTENQPQHF.

The chain has TRBV5-1 and TRBJ2-3; D call uncertain. Between the trimmed V and J ends, which lost 4 bases and 5 bases, there was a span of 17 bases. Germline lookup yields CDR1 SGHRS and CDR2 YFSETQ. The CDR3 consists of 15 residues. This CDR3 reads CASSIALTFQDTQYF. The CDR3 nucleotides are TGCGCCAGCAGCATAGCCCTTACATTCCAAGATACGCAGTATTTT.

This chain uses TRBV11-2 with TRBJ1-2, with D possibly TRBD1 on 5 matching bases. The CDR3 contains 17 residues. The V and J ends lost 2 bases and 2 bases respectively, with 18 bases between them. CDR1 SGHAT and CDR2 FQNNGV come from the germline V gene. CDR3 residues: CASSLQWGRDGNYGYTF. CDR3 nucleotides: TGTGCCAGCAGCTTACAATGGGGCAGGGATGGAAACTATGGCTACACCTTC.

The CDR3 reads CASSRMTGIQETQYF. CDR3 in DNA: TGTGCCAGCAGCCGTATGACAGGGATCCAAGAGACCCAGTACTTC. The gene calls are TRBV7-6 and TRBJ2-5, with 7 bases identical to TRBD1. This CDR3 has 15 amino acids. J lost 1 base, V lost 5 bases, and 7 bases had no gene match. Germline V gives CDR1 SGHVS, CDR2 FNYEAQ.

The genes are TRBV27 and TRBJ1-5; 7 nucleotides line up with TRBD1. The V gene's germline CDR1 is MNHEY and CDR2 SMNVEV (reference sequence). With 6 bases clipped from V and 2 bases from J, the junction kept 13 bases outside the gene matches. There are 17 residues in the CDR3. The CDR3 nucleotides are TGTGCCAGCAGGCCAGGGGACAGCCTATTTGGCAATCAGCCCCAGCATTTT. Its translation: CASRPGDSLFGNQPQHF.

The chain carries TRBV7-2 and TRBJ2-1, with D unclear. With 4 bases removed from V and 8 bases from J, the gap between germline ends came to 6 bases. Germline V gene data show CDR1 as SGHTA and CDR2 as FQGNSA. The CDR3 sequence is 11 residues long. CDR3 bases: TGTGCCAGCAGCTCGAACTATGAGCAGTTCTTC. This translates into CASSSNYEQFF.

CDR3 protein: CASSPQGQGGTEAFF. The CDR3 bases are TGTGCCAGCAGCCCTCAAGGACAGGGAGGAACTGAAGCTTTCTTT. This sequence joins TRBV21-1 and TRBJ1-1; TRBD1, as called in the table, went unchecked against the DNA. TRBV21-1 is annotated as a pseudogene. The CDR3 totals 15 residues.

The rearrangement links TRBV2 to TRBJ2-2; 9 nucleotides match TRBD1. CDR3 size: 12 residues. Germline assignment: CDR1 SNHLY and CDR2 FYNNEI. The V segment lost 3 bases and the J segment 12 bases; nucleotides outside the gene matches: 2. The DNA of the CDR3 is TGTGCCAGCAGTGACGGGACAGGGAAGCTGTTTTTT. Residues: CASSDGTGKLFF.

The CDR3 sequence is CASSLNRGPHEQYF. The CDR3 DNA follows: TGTGCCAGCAGCTTGAACAGGGGGCCCCACGAGCAGTACTTC. The gene calls are TRBV5-4 and TRBJ2-7; 9 bases map to TRBD1. V dropped 1 base and J dropped 5; count of bases not matched to a gene: 4. CDR1 and CDR2 (germline): SGHNT, YYREEE (reference sequence). The CDR3 consists of 14 residues.

This rearrangement joins TRBV29-1 to TRBJ2-7; TRBD1 might be the D (6 bases). The V and J ends lost 3 bases and 3 bases respectively, with 9 bases between them. Germline V gene sequence: CDR1 SQVTM, CDR2 ANQGSEA. The CDR3 length is 12 residues. In DNA form, the CDR3 reads TGCAGCGTTGAGGACAGATTCTACGAGCAGTACTTC. Its translation is CSVEDRFYEQYF.

This sequence joins TRBV19 and TRBJ1-2, with D maybe TRBD1 (5 bases). CDR3 size: 13 residues. The germline gives CDR1 LNHDA, CDR2 SQIVND (reference sequence). Deletions cut 11 bases from V and 5 bases from J, with 18 bases between. The CDR3 DNA sequence: TGTGCCGTAAGAGTTTCAGGGCAATATGGCTACACCTTC. Its protein is CAVRVSGQYGYTF.

The rearrangement joins TRBV5-4 to TRBJ2-3, with TRBD2 matching over 8 bases. Germline V gene data show CDR1 as SGHNT and CDR2 as YYREEE (reference sequence). V dropped 7 bases and J dropped 0; count of bases not matched to a gene: 10. CDR3 length equals 16 residues. The CDR3 region has the DNA TGTGCCAGCTTTGGAACTAGCGGAATTAGCACAGATACGCAGTATTTT. Its translation is CASFGTSGISTDTQYF.

The J gene is TRBJ2-6, the V gene TRBV18; tentatively, D is TRBD2 (5 bases). Trimming took 6 bases from V and 1 from J, leaving 16 bases between them. This CDR3 region has 17 residues. Germline lookup yields CDR1 KGHSH and CDR2 LQKENI. CDR3 sequence (DNA): TGTGCCAGCTCGCTTCTACGGGAACTGTCTGGGGCCAACGTCCTGACTTTC. It yields the protein CASSLLRELSGANVLTF.

The V and J genes are TRBV9 and TRBJ1-1; no firm D call. There are 16 residues in the CDR3. Trimming shortened V by 0 bases and J by 1 base, and 13 bases separated the two germline ends. CDR1 and CDR2 (germline): SGDLS, YYNGEE. The CDR3 loop reads CASSVAGRLPNTEAFF. CDR3 sequence (DNA): TGTGCCAGCAGCGTAGCGGGCCGGCTCCCGAACACTGAAGCTTTCTTT.

The chain links TRBV27 to TRBJ2-7; 11 bases agree with TRBD1. The CDR3 has 15 amino acids. Per germline, CDR1 MNHEY and CDR2 SMNVEV (reference sequence). The V gene end was trimmed by 4 bases and the J gene end by 6 bases; junction bases not matched to a gene: 8. The CDR3 is CASSSSGTGGSEQYF. The DNA of the CDR3 is TGTGCCAGCAGTTCCTCCGGGACAGGGGGGTCCGAGCAGTACTTC.

The chain couples TRBV18 to TRBJ1-3; D gene ambiguous. Trimming took 2 bases from V and 2 from J, leaving 7 bases between them. Germline CDR1 reads KGHSH; CDR2 reads LQKENI. The CDR3 is made up of 14 amino acids. As DNA, the CDR3 is TGTGCCAGCTCACCAGCATTTACTGGAAACACCATATATTTT. Translation: CASSPAFTGNTIYF.

The chain has TRBV2 and TRBJ1-1; D might be TRBD1 (5 bases). The CDR3 runs 15 residues. With 3 bases removed from V and 8 bases from J, the gap between germline ends came to 19 bases. CDR1 is SNHLY, CDR2 FYNNEI, per germline. CDR3 amino acids: CASSEAALGDREAFF. Here the CDR3 DNA reads TGTGCCAGCAGTGAGGCGGCGCTTGGGGACCGGGAAGCTTTCTTT.

This chain links TRBV27 with TRBJ2-7, with 7 bases that match TRBD2. The CDR3 loop spans 15 amino acids. After removal of 5 bases from V and 1 base from J, the junction contained 8 bases not matched to a gene. Germline V gene lookup returns CDR1 MNHEY and CDR2 SMNVEV (reference sequence). The CDR3 nucleotides are TGTGCCAGCAGTCACCTGACTAGCAGGTCCTACGAGCAGTACTTC. Translating gives CASSHLTSRSYEQYF.

CDR3 sequence: CAISRDLGTSGNNYEQYF. CDR3 DNA: TGTGCCATCAGCCGGGACTTAGGGACTAGCGGGAACAACTACGAGCAGTACTTC. The rearrangement links TRBV10-3 to TRBJ2-7, with TRBD2 matching over 13 bases. Germline values: CDR1 ENHRY, CDR2 SYGVKD. The trim removed 6 bases at V and 3 bases at J, leaving 14 bases unmatched. The CDR3 extends over 18 amino acids.

The CDR3 here is CASNDRDREKLFF. The DNA of the CDR3 is TGTGCCTCGAACGACAGGGACAGAGAAAAACTGTTTTTT. The rearrangement links TRBV19 to TRBJ1-4, with TRBD1 matching 7 bases. Trimming at V came to 11 bases and at J to 8 bases, leaving 11 bases not matched to a gene. CDR3 size: 13 residues. From germline, CDR1 is LNHDA and CDR2 SQIVND (reference sequence).

The J gene is TRBJ1-2, the V gene TRBV10-3; D is ambiguous. The germline CDR1 and CDR2 sequences are ENHRY and SYGVKD. The CDR3 totals 14 residues. V was cut by 10 bases and J by 4 bases, with 19 bases left in between. CDR3 residues: CATLAFARSYGYTF. In DNA, the CDR3 is TGTGCCACCCTCGCTTTCGCGCGGAGCTATGGCTACACCTTC.

The V call is TRBV10-1, the J call TRBJ2-7; 15 positions match TRBD2. CDR3 length equals 15 residues. CDR1 and CDR2 (germline): WNHNN, SYGVQD (reference sequence). J gave up 5 bases and V 2 bases, and 1 base lay outside the gene matches. CDR3 in DNA: TGCGCCAGCAGTGAGGGACTAGCGGGAGGGGACGAGCAGTACTTC. Translated, it gives CASSEGLAGGDEQYF.

As to this clone: Other DNA sequences from this sample encode an identical CDR3 as well. The chain links TRBV19 to TRBJ1-5; TRBD1 matches 10 bases. CDR1 and CDR2 (germline): LNHDA, SQIVND (reference sequence). The CDR3 spans 15 residues. J was trimmed by 4 bases and V by 4 bases; bases with no gene match: 4. CDR3 sequence (DNA): TGTGCCAGTAGTAGCGGACAGGGGGGAAATCAGCCCCAGCATTTT. This translates into CASSSGQGGNQPQHF.

Concerning this clone itself: The same CDR3 arises from other DNA sequences in this sample as well. The chain has TRBV18 and TRBJ2-7, with D possibly matching TRBD1 (6 bases). In germline, CDR1 is KGHSH, CDR2 LQKENI. The CDR3 runs to 12 residues. The V and J ends lost 3 bases and 5 bases respectively, with 8 bases between them. The CDR3 sequence is CASSPSGDEQYF. Written as DNA, the CDR3 is TGTGCCAGCTCACCTTCAGGGGACGAGCAGTACTTC.

The chain joins TRBV4-1 to TRBJ2-7; 8 bases line up with TRBD1. Germline V gives CDR1 MGHRA, CDR2 YSYEKL. The V and J ends lost 4 bases and 3 bases, in that order; junction bases with no gene match: 5. The CDR3 is made up of 14 amino acids. The CDR3 is CASSRLTGVYEQYF. The CDR3, as DNA: TGCGCCAGCAGCCGTTTGACAGGGGTCTACGAGCAGTACTTC.

This chain links TRBV18 with TRBJ2-3, with TRBD2 identical over 13 bases. Unmatched junction bases numbered 9, after V lost 6 bases and J lost 6 bases. CDR1 and CDR2 (germline): KGHSH, LQKENI. The CDR3 sequence is 16 residues long. The CDR3 is CASSHRTSGSRDTQYF. For the CDR3, the DNA is TGTGCCAGCTCCCATAGGACTAGCGGGAGTCGTGATACGCAGTATTTT.